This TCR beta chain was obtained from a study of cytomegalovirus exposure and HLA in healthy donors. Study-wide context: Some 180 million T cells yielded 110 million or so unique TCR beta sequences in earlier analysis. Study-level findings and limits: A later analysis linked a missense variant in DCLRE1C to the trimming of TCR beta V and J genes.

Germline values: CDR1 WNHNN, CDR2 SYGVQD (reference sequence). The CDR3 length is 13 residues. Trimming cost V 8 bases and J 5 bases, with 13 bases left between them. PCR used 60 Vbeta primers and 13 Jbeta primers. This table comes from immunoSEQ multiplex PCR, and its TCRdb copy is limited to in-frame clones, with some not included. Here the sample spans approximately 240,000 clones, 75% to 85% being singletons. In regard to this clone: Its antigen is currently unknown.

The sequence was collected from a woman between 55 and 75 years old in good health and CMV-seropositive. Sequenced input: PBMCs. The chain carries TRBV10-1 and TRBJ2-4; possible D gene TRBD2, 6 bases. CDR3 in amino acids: CASGASDQNIQYF. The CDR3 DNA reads TGCGCCAGCGGGGCTAGCGACCAAAACATTCAGTACTTC.